This TCR beta chain was obtained from a study of blood T cell repertoires in COVID-19. About the research overall: The United States, Italy and Spain supplied acute and convalescent COVID-19 samples. PBMCs, B-cell-depleted T cells, or T cells provided the cDNA or gDNA that made up the material.

Note on this clone: The same CDR3 also results from other DNA sequences found in this sample.

Trimming cost V 3 bases and J 4 bases; bases outside gene matches: 2. The germline V gene has CDR1 DFQATT and CDR2 SNEGSKA (reference sequence). The CDR3 spans 12 residues. Per the study methods: Reference gene primer amplification in the assay estimated nucleated cell counts. Repertoires were generated with immunoSEQ multiplex PCR, while TCRdb's copy carries only in-frame clones and drops some. V and J calls and clone size are as listed in that table; D and trimming were resolved from the DNA. The repertoire holds over 450,000 clones, with 70% to 90% as singletons. Seattle patient enrollment occurred during active infection, with longitudinal follow-up thereafter.

The chain is built from TRBV20-1 and TRBJ1-2; 7 bases are shared with TRBD1. Sequenced material: peripheral blood. This receptor was identified in a woman between 50 and 59 years old with COVID-19, enrolled during active disease. The CDR3, as DNA: TGCAGTGCTAGTAGGGACAGCTATGGCTACACCTTC. Translation: CSASRDSYGYTF.